This T cell receptor beta chain appears in the sequencing data of a study of post-analysis software for immune sequencing data. Study summary: Clinical courses comprised relapsing-remitting, secondary progressive and progressive-relapsing multiple sclerosis. Regarding the study as a whole: TRBV segments more frequent in patients than in controls numbered about five and included TRBV5-6, TRBV5-1 and TRBV20-1. Those samples that were prepared in the same batch co-clustered strongly by F measure. The study found significantly lower normalized Chao1 diversity in multiple sclerosis patients than in controls.

Prepared TCR beta cDNA libraries contained unique molecular identifiers. The authors obtained some 500,000 cDNA molecules from roughly 1 to 10 million T cells. TCRdb re-derived calls from the PCR reads in MiXCR, one entry per CDR3 protein. Here the sample spans hundreds of thousands of distinct CDR3 sequences, 44% being singletons. To note about this clonotype: What it recognizes is unknown.

Germline CDR1 reads SGHTA; CDR2 reads FQGTGA. The V and J ends lost 4 bases and 0 bases, in that order; junction bases with no gene match: 15. CDR3 length: 20 amino acids. The TCR comes from a girl under 18 with multiple sclerosis. This chain joins TRBV7-3 and TRBJ2-1, with 10 bases fitting TRBD2. Sequences were obtained from blood. CDR3 in amino acids: CASSYGLAGVSKLSYNEQFF. CDR3 DNA sequence: TGTGCCAGCAGCTACGGTCTAGCGGGGGTTTCAAAACTCTCCTACAATGAGCAGTTCTTC.